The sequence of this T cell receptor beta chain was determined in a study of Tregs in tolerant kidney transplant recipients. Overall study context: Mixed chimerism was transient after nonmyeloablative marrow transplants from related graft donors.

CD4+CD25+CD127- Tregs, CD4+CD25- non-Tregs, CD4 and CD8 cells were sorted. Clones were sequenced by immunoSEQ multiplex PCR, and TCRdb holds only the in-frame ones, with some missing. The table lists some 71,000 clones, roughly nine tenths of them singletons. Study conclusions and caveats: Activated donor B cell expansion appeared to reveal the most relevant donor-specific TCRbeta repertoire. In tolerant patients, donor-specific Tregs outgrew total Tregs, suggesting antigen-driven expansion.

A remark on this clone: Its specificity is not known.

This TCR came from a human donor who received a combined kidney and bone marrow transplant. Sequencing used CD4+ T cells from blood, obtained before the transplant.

For the CDR3, the DNA is TGTGCCAGCAGTTTCAGCGGGTTTAACGAGCAGTACTTC. Amino acids: CASSFSGFNEQYF. The chain recombines TRBV27 with TRBJ2-7, with D tentatively TRBD2 (6 bases). The CDR3 covers 13 residues. V lost 3 bases to trimming and J lost 5 bases, with 11 bases between them. In germline, CDR1 is MNHEY, CDR2 SMNVEV (reference sequence).